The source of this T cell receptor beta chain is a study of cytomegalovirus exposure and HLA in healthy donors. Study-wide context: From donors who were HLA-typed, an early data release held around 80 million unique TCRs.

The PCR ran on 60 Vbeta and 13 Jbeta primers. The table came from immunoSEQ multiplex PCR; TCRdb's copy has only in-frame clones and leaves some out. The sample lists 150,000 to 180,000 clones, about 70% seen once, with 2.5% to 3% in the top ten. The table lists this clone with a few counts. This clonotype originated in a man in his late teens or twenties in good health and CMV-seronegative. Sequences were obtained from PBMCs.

The CDR3 is CASSQPGARREQYF. DNA of the CDR3: TGTGCCAGCAGCCAACCCGGAGCCCGGAGGGAGCAGTACTTC. The chain employs TRBV11-2 and TRBJ2-7, with a tentative D call TRBD2 (5 bases). The CDR3 totals 14 residues. Looked up from germline, CDR1 is SGHAT and CDR2 is FQNNGV. Trimming left V 5 bases short and J 7 bases short, with 18 bases between.